This T cell receptor beta chain was identified in a study of T cell responses to AZD1222 COVID-19 vaccine. For this clone: Its antigen is not identified.

The J segment lost 6 bases and the V segment lost 2 bases, leaving 2 bases of the junction unmatched. The CDR3 has 15 residues. Germline CDR1 reads KGHSH; CDR2 reads LQKENI. Profiling relied on immunoSEQ multiplex PCR, and the TCRdb table lists in-frame clones only, not all of them. The table shows around 120,000 clones, with around 92% occurring only once. Study observations and caveats: The reported proportion of spike-specific TCRs targeting unmutated variant regions was nearly half. Mostly white British, mostly female donors; authors suggested clonal diversity may be underestimated. CD4 TCRs covered the whole spike, strongest at regions 160-218 and 743-854.

Sequencing was performed on peripheral blood, taken on day 0 of AZD1222 vaccination. The chain employs TRBV18 and TRBJ1-6, with 9 positions matching TRBD1. The sequence was obtained from an adult in good health. CDR3 DNA: TGTGCCAGCTCACCAAACAGGGGGCCTAATTCACCCCTCCACTTT. It translates to CASSPNRGPNSPLHF.